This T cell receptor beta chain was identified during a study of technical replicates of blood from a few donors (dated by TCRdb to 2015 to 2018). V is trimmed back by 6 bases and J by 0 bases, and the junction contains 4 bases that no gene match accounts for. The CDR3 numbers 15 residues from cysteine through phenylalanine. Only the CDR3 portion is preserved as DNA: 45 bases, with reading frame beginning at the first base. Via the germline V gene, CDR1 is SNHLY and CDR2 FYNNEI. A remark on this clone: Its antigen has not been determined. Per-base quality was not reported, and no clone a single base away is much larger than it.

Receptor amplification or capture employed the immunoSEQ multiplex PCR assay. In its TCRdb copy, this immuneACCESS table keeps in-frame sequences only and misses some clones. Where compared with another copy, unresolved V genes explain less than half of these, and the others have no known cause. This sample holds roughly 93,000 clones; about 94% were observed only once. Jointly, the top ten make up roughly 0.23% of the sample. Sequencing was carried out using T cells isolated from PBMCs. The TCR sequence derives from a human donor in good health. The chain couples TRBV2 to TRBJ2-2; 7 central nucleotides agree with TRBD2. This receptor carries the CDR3 CASRLLASNTGELFF. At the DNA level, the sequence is TGTGCCAGCAGACTACTAGCGTCGAACACCGGGGAGCTGTTTTTT. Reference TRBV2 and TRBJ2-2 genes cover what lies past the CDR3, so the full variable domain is EPEVTQTPSHQVTQMGQEVILRCVPISNHLYFYWYRQILGQKVEFLVSFYNNEISEKSEIFDDQFSVERPDGSNFTLKIRSTKLEDSAMYFCASRLLASNTGELFFGEGSRLTVL.